This TCR beta chain came from a study of shared clonotypes between healthy human individuals. Naive CD8 cells lacked CD45RO and underwent positive selection for CCR7, leaving out terminally differentiated effector memory CD45RA+ cells. A remark on this clone: The antigen remains undetermined.

Replicate PCRs for sorted subsets used around 200 ng DNA; this equaled 30,000 to 35,000 T cell genomes. In the study's own analysis: For the immunoSEQ data, sequences were junction-only without quality scores, so filtering differed. This table comes from immunoSEQ multiplex PCR, and its TCRdb copy is limited to in-frame clones, with some not included. V, J and clone size reflect that table, while D and trimming were determined from the DNA. The sample gives about 2.1 million clones, just under 95% of which show up once; over 1.5% is in the top ten. Study-wide findings and caveats: Several donors held about 5% of naive CD4 clonotypes in common.

This CDR3 spans 13 amino acids. The germline V and J ends were trimmed by 5 bases and 4 bases, with 11 bases remaining between them. Germline values: CDR1 SEHNR, CDR2 FQNEAQ (reference sequence). The rearrangement joins TRBV7-9 to TRBJ1-1, with D uncertain. The sequence came from a young man in good health. Some clones in this sample may be carry-over from other donors' samples. The sequencing sample was made of naive CD8+ T cells from PBMCs. CDR3 sequence: CASSAPVGTEAFF. The CDR3 coding sequence is TGTGCCAGCAGCGCACCTGTGGGCACTGAAGCTTTCTTT.